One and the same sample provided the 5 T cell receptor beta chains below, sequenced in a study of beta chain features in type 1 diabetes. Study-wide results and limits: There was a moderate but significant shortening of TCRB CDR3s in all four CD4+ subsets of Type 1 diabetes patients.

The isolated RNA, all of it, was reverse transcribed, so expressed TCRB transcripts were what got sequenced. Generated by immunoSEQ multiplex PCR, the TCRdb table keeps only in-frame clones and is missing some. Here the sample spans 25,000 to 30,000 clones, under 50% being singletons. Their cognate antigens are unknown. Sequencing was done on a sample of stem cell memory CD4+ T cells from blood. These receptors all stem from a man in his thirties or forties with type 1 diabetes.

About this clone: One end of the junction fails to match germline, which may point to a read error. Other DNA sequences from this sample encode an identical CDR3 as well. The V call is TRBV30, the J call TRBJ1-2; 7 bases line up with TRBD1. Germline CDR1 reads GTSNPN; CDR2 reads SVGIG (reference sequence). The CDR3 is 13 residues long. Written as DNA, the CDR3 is TGTGCCTGGAGCGGACAGGAACTCTATGGTTACACCTTC. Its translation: CAWSGQELYGYTF. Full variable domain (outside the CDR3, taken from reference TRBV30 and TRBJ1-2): SQTIHQWPATLVQPVGSPLSLECTVEGTSNPNLYWYRQAAGRGLQLLFYSVGIGQISSEVPQNLSASRPQDRQFILSSKKLLLSDSGFYLCAWSGQELYGYTFGSGTRLTVV.

The CDR3 DNA is TGTGCCAGCAGCTTGGACCAGCGGGGGGGCGGGACGCAGTATTTT. Amino acid sequence: CASSLDQRGGGTQYF. The rearrangement joins TRBV5-4 to TRBJ2-3; 10 bases fit TRBD2. There are 15 residues in the CDR3. Germline assignment: CDR1 SGHNT and CDR2 YYREEE (reference sequence). Germline trimming cut 0 bases from V and 9 bases from J; bases unmatched to any gene: 7.

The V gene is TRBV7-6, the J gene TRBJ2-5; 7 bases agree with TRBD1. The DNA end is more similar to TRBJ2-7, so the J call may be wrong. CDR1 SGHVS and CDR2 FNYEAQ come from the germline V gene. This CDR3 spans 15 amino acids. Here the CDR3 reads CASSPRGQAFYEQYF. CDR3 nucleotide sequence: TGTGCCAGCAGCCCCCGAGGACAGGCCTTCTACGAGCAGTACTTC.

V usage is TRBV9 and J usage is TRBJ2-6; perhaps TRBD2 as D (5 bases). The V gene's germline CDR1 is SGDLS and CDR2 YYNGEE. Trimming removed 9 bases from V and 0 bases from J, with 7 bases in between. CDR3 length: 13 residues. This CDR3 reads CATRGSGANVLTF. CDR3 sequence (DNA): TGTGCCACCCGGGGCTCTGGGGCCAACGTCCTGACTTTC.

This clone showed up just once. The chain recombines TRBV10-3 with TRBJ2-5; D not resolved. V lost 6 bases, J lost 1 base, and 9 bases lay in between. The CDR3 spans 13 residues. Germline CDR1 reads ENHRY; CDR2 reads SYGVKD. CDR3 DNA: TGTGCCATCAGGCCAGATCCCCAAGAGACCCAGTACTTC. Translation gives CAIRPDPQETQYF.